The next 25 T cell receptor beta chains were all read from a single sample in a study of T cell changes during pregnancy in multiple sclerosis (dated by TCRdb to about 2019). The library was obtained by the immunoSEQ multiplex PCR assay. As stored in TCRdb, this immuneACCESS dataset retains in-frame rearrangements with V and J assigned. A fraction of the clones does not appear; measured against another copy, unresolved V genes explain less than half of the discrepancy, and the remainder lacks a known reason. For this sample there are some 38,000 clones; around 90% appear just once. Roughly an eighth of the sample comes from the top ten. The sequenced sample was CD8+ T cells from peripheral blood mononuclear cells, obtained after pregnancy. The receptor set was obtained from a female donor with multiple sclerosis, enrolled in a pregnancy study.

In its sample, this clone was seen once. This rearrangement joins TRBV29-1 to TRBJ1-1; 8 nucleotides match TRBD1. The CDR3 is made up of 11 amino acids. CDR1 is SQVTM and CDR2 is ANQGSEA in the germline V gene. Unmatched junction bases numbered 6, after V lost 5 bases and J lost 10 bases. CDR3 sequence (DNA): TGCAGCGTTCCCGGACAGGGCGTAGCTTTCTTT. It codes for CSVPGQGVAFF.

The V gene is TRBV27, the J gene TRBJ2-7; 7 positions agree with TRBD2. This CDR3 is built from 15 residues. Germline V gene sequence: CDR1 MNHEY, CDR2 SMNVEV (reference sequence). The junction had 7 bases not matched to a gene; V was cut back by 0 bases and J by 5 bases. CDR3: CASSLSSRGVDEQYF. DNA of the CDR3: TGTGCCAGCAGTTTATCGAGCCGGGGGGTGGACGAGCAGTACTTC.

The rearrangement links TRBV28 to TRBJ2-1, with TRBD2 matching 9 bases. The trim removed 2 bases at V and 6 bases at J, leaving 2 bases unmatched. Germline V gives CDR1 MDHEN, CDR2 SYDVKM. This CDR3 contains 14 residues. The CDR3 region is CASSLLAGPNEQFF. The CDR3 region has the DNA TGTGCCAGCAGTTTACTAGCGGGACCCAATGAGCAGTTCTTC.

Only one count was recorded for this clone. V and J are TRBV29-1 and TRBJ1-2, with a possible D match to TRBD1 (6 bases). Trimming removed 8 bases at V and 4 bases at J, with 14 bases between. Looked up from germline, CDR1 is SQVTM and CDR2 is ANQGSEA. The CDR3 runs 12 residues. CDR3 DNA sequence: TGCAGCTTTCTCGGGACATCCTATGGCTACACCTTC. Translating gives CSFLGTSYGYTF.

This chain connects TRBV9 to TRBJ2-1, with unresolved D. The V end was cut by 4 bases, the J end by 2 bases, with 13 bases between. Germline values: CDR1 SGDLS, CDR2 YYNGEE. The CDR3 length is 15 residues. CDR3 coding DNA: TGTGCCAGCAGCACAACCCAGCGACCCTACAATGAGCAGTTCTTC. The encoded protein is CASSTTQRPYNEQFF.

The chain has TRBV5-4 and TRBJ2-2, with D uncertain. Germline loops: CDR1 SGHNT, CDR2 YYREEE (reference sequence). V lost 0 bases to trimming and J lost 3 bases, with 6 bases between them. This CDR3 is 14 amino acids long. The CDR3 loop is CASSLVADTGELFF. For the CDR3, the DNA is TGTGCCAGCAGCTTGGTCGCGGACACCGGGGAGCTGTTTTTT.

CDR3 DNA: TGTGCCAGCAGCGGTACAGGGTCCTACACCTTC. Translation: CASSGTGSYTF. The chain carries TRBV9 and TRBJ1-2, with a possible D match to TRBD1 (6 bases). With 3 bases removed from V and 10 bases from J, the gap between germline ends came to 10 bases. Germline CDR1 reads SGDLS; CDR2 reads YYNGEE. The CDR3 consists of 11 residues.

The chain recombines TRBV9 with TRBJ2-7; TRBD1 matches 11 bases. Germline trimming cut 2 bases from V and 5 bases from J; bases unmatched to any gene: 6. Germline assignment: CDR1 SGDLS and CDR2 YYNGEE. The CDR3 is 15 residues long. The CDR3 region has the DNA TGTGCCAGCAGCGTTAGTGGGGGACAGGGGGACGAGCAGTACTTC. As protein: CASSVSGGQGDEQYF.

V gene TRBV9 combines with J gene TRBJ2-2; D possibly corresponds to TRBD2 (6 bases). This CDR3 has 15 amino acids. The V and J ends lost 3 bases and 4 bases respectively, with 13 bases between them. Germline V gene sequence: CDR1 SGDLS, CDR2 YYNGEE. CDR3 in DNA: TGTGCCAGCAGCGCATGGGACTCCCCCACCGGGGAGCTGTTTTTT. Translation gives CASSAWDSPTGELFF.

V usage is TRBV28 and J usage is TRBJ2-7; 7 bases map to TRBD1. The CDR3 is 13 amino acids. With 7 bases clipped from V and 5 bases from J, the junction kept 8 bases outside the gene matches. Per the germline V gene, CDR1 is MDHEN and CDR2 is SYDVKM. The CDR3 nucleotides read TGTGCCAGCACCTACAGGGGTGGTAACGAGCAGTACTTC. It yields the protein CASTYRGGNEQYF.

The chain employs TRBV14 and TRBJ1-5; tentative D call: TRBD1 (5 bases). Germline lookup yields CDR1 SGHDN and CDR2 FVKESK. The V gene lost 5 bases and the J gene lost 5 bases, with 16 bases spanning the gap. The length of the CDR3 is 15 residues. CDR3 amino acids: CASSSGQAWDQPQHF. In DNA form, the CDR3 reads TGTGCCAGCAGCTCAGGGCAGGCGTGGGATCAGCCCCAGCATTTT.

The CDR3 coding sequence is TGTGCCAGCAGTTGGCAGGGCCCCGGAATTTTTTACGAGCAGTACTTC. It specifies CASSWQGPGIFYEQYF. V and J are TRBV27 and TRBJ2-7, with D maybe TRBD1 (5 bases). The CDR3 length is 16 residues. Germline V CDR1 and CDR2: MNHEY, SMNVEV (reference sequence). Trimming took off 4 bases at V and 4 bases at J, with 20 bases between the two ends.

The CDR3 here is CSVEARGASTDTQYF. The CDR3 DNA reads as TGCAGCGTTGAAGCTCGCGGGGCCAGCACAGATACGCAGTATTTT. V gene TRBV29-1 combines with J gene TRBJ2-3; tentatively, D is TRBD2 (6 bases). The germline gives CDR1 SQVTM, CDR2 ANQGSEA. With 1 base removed from V and 0 bases from J, the gap between germline ends came to 11 bases. This CDR3 region has 15 residues.

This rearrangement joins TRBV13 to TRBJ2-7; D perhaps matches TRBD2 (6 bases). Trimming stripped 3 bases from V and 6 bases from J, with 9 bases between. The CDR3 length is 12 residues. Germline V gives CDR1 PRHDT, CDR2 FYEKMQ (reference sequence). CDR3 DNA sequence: TGTGCCAGCAGCTTTGGAGGGTTCGAGCAGTACTTC. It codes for CASSFGGFEQYF.

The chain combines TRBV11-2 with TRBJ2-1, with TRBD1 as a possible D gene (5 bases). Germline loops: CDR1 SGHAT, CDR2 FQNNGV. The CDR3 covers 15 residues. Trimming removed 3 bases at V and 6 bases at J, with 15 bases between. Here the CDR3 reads CASSLGRSVGNEQFF. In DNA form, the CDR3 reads TGTGCCAGCAGCTTGGGGCGGTCCGTGGGCAATGAGCAGTTCTTC.

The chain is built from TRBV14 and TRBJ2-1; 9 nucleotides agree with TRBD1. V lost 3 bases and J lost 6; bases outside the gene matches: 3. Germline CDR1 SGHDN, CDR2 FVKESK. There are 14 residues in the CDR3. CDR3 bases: TGTGCCAGCAGCCAGAACAGGGGGCCCAATGAGCAGTTCTTC. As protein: CASSQNRGPNEQFF.

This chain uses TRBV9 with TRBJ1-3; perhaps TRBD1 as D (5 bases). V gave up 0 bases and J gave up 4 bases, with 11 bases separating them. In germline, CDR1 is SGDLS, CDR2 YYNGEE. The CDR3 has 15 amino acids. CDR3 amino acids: CASSVGSGTGNTIYF. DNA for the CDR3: TGTGCCAGCAGCGTAGGGAGCGGGACGGGAAACACCATATATTTT.

The CDR3 spells CASSHGAGGQYF. The CDR3 DNA is TGTGCCAGCAGCCACGGGGCCGGGGGGCAGTACTTC. This chain links TRBV5-6 with TRBJ2-7; TRBD2 is a possible D gene (6 bases). The CDR3 is made up of 12 amino acids. Per germline, CDR1 SGHDT and CDR2 YYEEEE. Trimming took 4 bases from V and 9 from J, leaving 14 bases between them.

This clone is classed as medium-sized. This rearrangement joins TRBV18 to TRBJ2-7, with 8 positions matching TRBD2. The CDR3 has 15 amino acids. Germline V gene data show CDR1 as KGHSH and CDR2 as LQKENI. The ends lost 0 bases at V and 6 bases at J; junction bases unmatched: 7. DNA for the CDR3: TGTGCCAGCTCACCACCTGCGGGAGGTAACAGCGAGCAGTACTTC. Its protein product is CASSPPAGGNSEQYF.

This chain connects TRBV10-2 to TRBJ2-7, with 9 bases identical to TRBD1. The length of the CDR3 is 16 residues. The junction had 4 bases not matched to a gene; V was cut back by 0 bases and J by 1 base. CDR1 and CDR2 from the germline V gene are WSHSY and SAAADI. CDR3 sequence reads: CASSESQTGGSYEQYF. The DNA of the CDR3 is TGCGCCAGCAGTGAGTCGCAGACAGGGGGATCCTACGAGCAGTACTTC.

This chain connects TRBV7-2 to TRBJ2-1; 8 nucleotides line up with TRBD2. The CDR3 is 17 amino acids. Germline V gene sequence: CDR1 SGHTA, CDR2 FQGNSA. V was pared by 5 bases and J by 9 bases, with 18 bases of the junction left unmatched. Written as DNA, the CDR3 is TGTGCCAGCAGCCCGATGGGACTAGGGGTTAGGGTCGGTGAGCAGTTCTTC. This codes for CASSPMGLGVRVGEQFF.

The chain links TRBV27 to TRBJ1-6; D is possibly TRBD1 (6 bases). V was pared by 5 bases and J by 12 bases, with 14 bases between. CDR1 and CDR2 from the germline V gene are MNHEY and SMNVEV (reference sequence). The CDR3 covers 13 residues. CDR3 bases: TGTGCCAGCAGTGACCCCTTCAGGGGACCCCTCCACTTT. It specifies CASSDPFRGPLHF.

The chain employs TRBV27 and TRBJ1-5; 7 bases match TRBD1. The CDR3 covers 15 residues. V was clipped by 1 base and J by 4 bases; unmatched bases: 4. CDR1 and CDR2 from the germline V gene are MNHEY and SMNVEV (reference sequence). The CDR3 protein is CASSLLTGRNQPQHF. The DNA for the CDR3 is TGTGCCAGCAGTTTATTGACAGGGCGAAATCAGCCCCAGCATTTT.

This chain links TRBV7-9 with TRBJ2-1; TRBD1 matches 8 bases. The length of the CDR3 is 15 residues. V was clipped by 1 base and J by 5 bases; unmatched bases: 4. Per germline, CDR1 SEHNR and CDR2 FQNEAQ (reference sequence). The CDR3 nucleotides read TGTGCCAGCAGCTTAGGCAGGGGGCAGAACAATGAGCAGTTCTTC. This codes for CASSLGRGQNNEQFF.

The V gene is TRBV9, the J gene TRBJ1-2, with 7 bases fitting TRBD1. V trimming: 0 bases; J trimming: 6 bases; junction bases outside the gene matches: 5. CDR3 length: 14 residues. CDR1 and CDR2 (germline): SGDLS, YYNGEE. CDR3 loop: CASSVGKGAHGYTF. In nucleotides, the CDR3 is TGTGCCAGCAGCGTAGGGAAGGGGGCCCATGGCTACACCTTC.